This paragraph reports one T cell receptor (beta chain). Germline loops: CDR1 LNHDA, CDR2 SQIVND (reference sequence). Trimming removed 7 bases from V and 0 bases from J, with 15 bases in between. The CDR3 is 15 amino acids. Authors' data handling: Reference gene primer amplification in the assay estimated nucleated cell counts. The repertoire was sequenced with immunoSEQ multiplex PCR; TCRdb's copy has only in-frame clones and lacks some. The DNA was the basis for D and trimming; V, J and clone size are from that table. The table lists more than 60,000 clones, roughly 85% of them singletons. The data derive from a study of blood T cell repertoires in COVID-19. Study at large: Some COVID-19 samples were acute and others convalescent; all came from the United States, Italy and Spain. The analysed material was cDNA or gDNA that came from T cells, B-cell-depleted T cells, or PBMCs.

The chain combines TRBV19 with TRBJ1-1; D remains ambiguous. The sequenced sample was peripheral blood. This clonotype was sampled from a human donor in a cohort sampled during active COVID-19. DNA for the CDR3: TGTGCCAGTACCAAAGAGGCAGTCTTGAACACTGAAGCTTTCTTT. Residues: CASTKEAVLNTEAFF.